The 8 T cell receptor beta chains reported below all come from one sample, sequenced in a study of blood T cell repertoires in COVID-19. Assay: immunoSEQ multiplex PCR; the TCRdb copy retains only in-frame clones and omits some. The repertoire holds about 120,000 clones, with around 89% as singletons. The sequenced sample was peripheral blood. All receptors derive from a man aged 65 to 85 with active or convalescent COVID-19.

The V call is TRBV4-2, the J call TRBJ1-1, with D unclear. This CDR3 comprises 16 residues. Trimming removed 0 bases from V and 0 bases from J, with 11 bases in between. Germline lookup yields CDR1 LGHNA and CDR2 YNFKEQ. The CDR3 protein is CASSQDVNSMNTEAFF. The DNA of the CDR3 is TGTGCCAGCAGCCAAGATGTCAACAGTATGAACACTGAAGCTTTCTTT.

The count of this clone is one. The V gene is TRBV18, the J gene TRBJ2-7; weak D call: TRBD1 (5 bases). This CDR3 has 14 residues. Trimming stripped 3 bases from V and 6 bases from J, with 15 bases between. The V gene's germline CDR1 is KGHSH and CDR2 LQKENI. CDR3 nucleotides: TGTGCCAGCTCACCGACCCCGACAGCAGGCGAGCAGTACTTC. Protein: CASSPTPTAGEQYF. Full variable domain (remainder filled in from reference TRBV18 and TRBJ2-7): NAGVMQNPRHLVRRRGQEARLRCSPMKGHSHVYWYRQLPEEGLKFMVYLQKENIIDESGMPKERFSAEFPKEGPSILRIQQVVRGDSAAYFCASSPTPTAGEQYFGPGTRLTVT.

The count of this clone is one. The chain recombines TRBV10-2 with TRBJ2-7; 15 nucleotides align to TRBD2. From germline, CDR1 is WSHSY and CDR2 SAAADI. V trimming: 6 bases; J trimming: 11 bases; junction bases outside the gene matches: 5. CDR3 size: 13 residues. The CDR3 DNA is TGCGCCAGCAGAACGGGACTAGCGGGAGGAAAGTACTTC. Protein sequence: CASRTGLAGGKYF.

About this clone: One end of the junction does not line up with germline, which may come from a read error. The chain couples TRBV12-3 or TRBV12-4 to TRBJ1-2; unclear D gene. The CDR3 has 13 residues. This CDR3 reads CASRLGSGDGYTF. The CDR3 bases are TGTGCCAGCCGTTTAGGAAGCGGGGATGGCTACACCTTC.

Only a few counts were recorded for this clone. V gene TRBV10-3 combines with J gene TRBJ1-2; no clear D gene. With 0 bases removed from V and 6 bases from J, the gap between germline ends came to 8 bases. The germline V gene encodes CDR1 ENHRY and CDR2 SYGVKD. The CDR3 loop spans 13 amino acids. CDR3 region: CAISESREDGYTF. CDR3 bases: TGTGCCATCAGTGAGTCTAGAGAGGATGGCTACACCTTC.

The V call is TRBV2, the J call TRBJ1-6; TRBD1 is a possible D gene (5 bases). The CDR3 loop spans 14 amino acids. CDR1 SNHLY and CDR2 FYNNEI come from the germline V gene. V was clipped by 4 bases and J by 7 bases, with 11 bases between them. The CDR3 protein is CASSGGRTNSPLHF. The CDR3 region has the DNA TGTGCCAGCAGTGGGGGCAGGACCAATTCACCCCTCCACTTT.

The rearrangement links TRBV27 to TRBJ1-1; D is ambiguous. Trimming removed 6 bases from V and 4 bases from J, with 12 bases in between. Per the germline V gene, CDR1 is MNHEY and CDR2 is SMNVEV (reference sequence). This CDR3 spans 13 amino acids. CDR3 amino acids: CASRMTGGTEAFF. The CDR3 DNA reads as TGTGCCAGCAGAATGACGGGTGGCACTGAAGCTTTCTTT.

The chain combines TRBV27 with TRBJ1-6, with D unresolved. CDR3 length: 13 amino acids. The germline V gene encodes CDR1 MNHEY and CDR2 SMNVEV (reference sequence). Trimming cost V 2 bases and J 8 bases, with 7 bases left between them. In nucleotides, the CDR3 is TGTGCCAGCAGTTTACGGAGGGATTCACCCCTCCACTTT. Protein sequence: CASSLRRDSPLHF.